The 24 T cell receptor beta chains below all came from one sample that was sequenced in a study of cytomegalovirus exposure and HLA in healthy donors. Profiling relied on immunoSEQ multiplex PCR, and the TCRdb table lists in-frame clones only, not all of them. The profile covers around 300,000 clones, with approximately 86% appearing a single time and roughly 1% taken by the ten largest. Sequenced sample: PBMCs. The receptors come from a young woman in good health and CMV-seronegative.

This chain connects TRBV29-1 to TRBJ2-6; 11 bases are shared with TRBD1. Germline loops: CDR1 SQVTM, CDR2 ANQGSEA. The CDR3 loop spans 15 amino acids. V dropped 7 bases and J dropped 3; count of bases not matched to a gene: 5. The CDR3, as DNA: TGCAGCGCCGGGACAGGGGGAGTTGGGGCCAACGTCCTGACTTTC. Translating it yields CSAGTGGVGANVLTF. The full variable domain, its missing parts supplied by reference TRBV29-1 and TRBJ2-6, is SAVISQKPSRDICQRGTSLTIQCQVDSQVTMMFWYRQQPGQSLTLIATANQGSEATYESGFVIDKFPISRPNLTFSTLTVSNMSPEDSSIYLCSAGTGGVGANVLTFGAGSRLTVL.

V is TRBV7-9 and J is TRBJ2-5, with 9 bases lining up with TRBD2. CDR3 size: 14 residues. The V segment lost 5 bases and the J segment 4 bases; nucleotides outside the gene matches: 5. Germline V gene lookup returns CDR1 SEHNR and CDR2 FQNEAQ (reference sequence). CDR3 sequence: CASSHSGSGETQYF. CDR3 sequence (DNA): TGTGCCAGCAGCCATAGCGGGAGTGGAGAGACCCAGTACTTC.

This clone was seen just once. The chain has TRBV29-1 and TRBJ2-1; TRBD1 matches at 9 bases. The V and J ends lost 8 bases and 3 bases, in that order; junction bases with no gene match: 8. The CDR3 totals 14 residues. CDR1 and CDR2 from the germline V gene are SQVTM and ANQGSEA. The CDR3 reads CSITGGDGYNEQFF. The DNA of the CDR3 is TGCAGCATTACAGGGGGCGATGGCTACAATGAGCAGTTCTTC.

The rearrangement joins TRBV7-2 to TRBJ2-4; D is perhaps TRBD1 (6 bases). Germline V CDR1 and CDR2: SGHTA, FQGNSA. The length of the CDR3 is 15 residues. Trimming took 0 bases from V and 2 from J, leaving 8 bases between them. DNA for the CDR3: TGTGCCAGCAGCTTAGCGGGGACAACCAAAAACATTCAGTACTTC. It translates to CASSLAGTTKNIQYF.

The chain combines TRBV9 with TRBJ2-7; no clear D. Germline V gene sequence: CDR1 SGDLS, CDR2 YYNGEE. This CDR3 is built from 12 residues. V lost 4 bases and J lost 2, with 7 bases in between. The CDR3 here is CASSRGPYEQYF. The CDR3 DNA reads TGTGCCAGCAGCAGAGGCCCCTACGAGCAGTACTTC.

This CDR3 is CASSGTGTSGNTIYF. The CDR3 DNA reads as TGTGCCAGCAGCGGCACAGGGACCTCTGGAAACACCATATATTTT. The gene calls are TRBV7-2 and TRBJ1-3, with D perhaps matching TRBD1 (6 bases). The CDR3 contains 15 residues. The V end lost 5 bases, the J end lost 0 bases, and 11 bases lay between the germline ends. Germline V lookup: CDR1 SGHTA, CDR2 FQGNSA.

The genes are TRBV4-2 and TRBJ1-4; weak D call: TRBD1 (5 bases). CDR1 is LGHNA, CDR2 YNFKEQ, per germline. This CDR3 region has 14 residues. Trimming left V 0 bases short and J 10 bases short, with 12 bases between. The CDR3 loop is CASSQDRGLGKLFF. In nucleotides, the CDR3 is TGTGCCAGCAGCCAAGATCGGGGGTTGGGAAAACTGTTTTTT.

The rearrangement joins TRBV7-9 to TRBJ2-5; D perhaps matches TRBD1 (6 bases). The germline V and J ends were trimmed by 3 bases and 4 bases, with 9 bases remaining between them. Germline lookup yields CDR1 SEHNR and CDR2 FQNEAQ (reference sequence). The CDR3 consists of 13 residues. DNA for the CDR3: TGTGCCAGCAGCTTCAGGGGCGTAGAGACCCAGTACTTC. Amino acids: CASSFRGVETQYF.

This chain links TRBV4-1 with TRBJ1-1, with D unclear. The CDR3 loop spans 15 amino acids. Trimming stripped 1 base from V and 1 base from J, with 10 bases between. CDR1 is MGHRA and CDR2 is YSYEKL in the germline V gene. The CDR3 sequence is CASSQGRNRNTEAFF. The DNA for the CDR3 is TGCGCCAGCAGCCAAGGACGAAACAGGAACACTGAAGCTTTCTTT.

Comments on this clone: The junction and the germline gene differ at one end; a read error may be behind it. The chain carries TRBV2 and TRBJ1-1, with D possibly TRBD1 on 5 matching bases. Germline values: CDR1 SNHLY, CDR2 FYNNEI. This CDR3 has 15 residues. Here the CDR3 reads CASSGGLSGNAEAFF. CDR3 in DNA: TGTGCCAGCAGTGGGGGTCTGTCAGGGAACGCTGAAGCTTTCTTT. The full variable domain, with the rest looked up from reference TRBV2 and TRBJ1-1, is EPEVTQTPSHQVTQMGQEVILRCVPISNHLYFYWYRQILGQKVEFLVSFYNNEISEKSEIFDDQFSVERPDGSNFTLKIRSTKLEDSAMYFCASSGGLSGNAEAFFGQGTRLTVV.

V gene TRBV7-9 combines with J gene TRBJ1-2; D is unclear. CDR3 length: 13 amino acids. Trimming removed 5 bases at V and 8 bases at J, with 15 bases between. Germline V gives CDR1 SEHNR, CDR2 FQNEAQ (reference sequence). CDR3 in amino acids: CASSRLGTVGYTF. CDR3 nucleotides: TGTGCCAGCAGCCGACTAGGCACGGTCGGCTACACCTTC.

This sequence joins TRBV2 and TRBJ2-7, with 8 positions matching TRBD1. The germline V gene encodes CDR1 SNHLY and CDR2 FYNNEI. J lost 3 bases, V lost 8 bases, and 6 bases had no gene match. The CDR3 has 13 residues. The chain's CDR3 is CASEAGGLYEQYF. The CDR3 DNA is TGTGCCAGCGAAGCAGGGGGCCTCTACGAGCAGTACTTC.

J is TRBJ1-1 and V is TRBV4-1; D possibly corresponds to TRBD1 (5 bases). V was clipped by 6 bases and J by 3 bases, with 11 bases between them. The V gene's germline CDR1 is MGHRA and CDR2 YSYEKL. CDR3 length equals 13 residues. The CDR3 region is CASRLQADTEAFF. The CDR3 coding sequence is TGCGCCAGCAGATTACAGGCGGACACTGAAGCTTTCTTT.

The chain employs TRBV6-5 and TRBJ1-2, with D possibly TRBD1 on 6 matching bases. Trimming removed 0 bases from V and 11 bases from J, with 16 bases in between. The CDR3 is 14 residues long. Germline V gene sequence: CDR1 MNHEY, CDR2 SVGAGI. The CDR3 is CASSYSDRMGEYTF. The CDR3 DNA reads as TGTGCCAGCAGTTACTCGGACAGAATGGGGGAATACACCTTC.

This clone was seen a few times. In DNA form, the CDR3 reads TGCGCCAGCAGCCCCGGACAGGGGAGGGGTAGCAATCAGCCCCAGCATTTT. Translation gives CASSPGQGRGSNQPQHF. This chain links TRBV4-1 with TRBJ1-5, with 9 positions matching TRBD1. Germline V gives CDR1 MGHRA, CDR2 YSYEKL. The CDR3 totals 17 residues. After removal of 4 bases from V and 0 bases from J, the junction contained 7 bases not matched to a gene.

The chain combines TRBV2 with TRBJ1-5; D is possibly TRBD1 (6 bases). Germline CDR1 SNHLY, CDR2 FYNNEI. The length of the CDR3 is 13 residues. With 4 bases removed from V and 3 bases from J, the gap between germline ends came to 7 bases. CDR3 coding DNA: TGTGCCAGCAGTGGGACAGCCAATCAGCCCCAGCATTTT. This translates into CASSGTANQPQHF.

V is TRBV11-2 and J is TRBJ2-7; 7 positions match TRBD1. V lost 0 bases and J lost 5; bases outside the gene matches: 4. The CDR3 contains 14 residues. The germline CDR1 and CDR2 sequences are SGHAT and FQNNGV. The CDR3 sequence is CASSLEQGTDEQYF. CDR3 DNA: TGTGCCAGCAGCTTAGAACAGGGGACCGACGAGCAGTACTTC.

The rearrangement uses TRBV7-3 and TRBJ2-2; 14 bases are a match to TRBD2. CDR1 and CDR2 (germline): SGHTA, FQGTGA. V gave up 5 bases and J gave up 7 bases; unmatched junction bases: 6. CDR3 length equals 16 residues. The CDR3 reads CASSPWTSGGNGELFF. The CDR3 region has the DNA TGTGCCAGCAGCCCCTGGACTAGCGGGGGGAACGGGGAGCTGTTTTTT. Using reference TRBV7-3 and TRBJ2-2 for the parts outside the CDR3, the full variable domain is GAGVSQTPSNKVTEKGKYVELRCDPISGHTALYWYRQSLGQGPEFLIYFQGTGAADDSGLPNDRFFAVRPEGSVSTLKIQRTERGDSAVYLCASSPWTSGGNGELFFGEGSRLTVL.

The chain links TRBV6-4 to TRBJ1-2, with 7 bases lining up with TRBD1. J was trimmed by 4 bases and V by 0 bases; bases with no gene match: 2. CDR3 size: 14 residues. Germline V CDR1 and CDR2: MRHNA, SNTAGT. Written as DNA, the CDR3 is TGTGCCAGCAGTGACTCGGGACAGCTCTATGGCTACACCTTC. It yields the protein CASSDSGQLYGYTF.

The chain recombines TRBV13 with TRBJ2-3, with 12 nucleotides matching TRBD2. This CDR3 has 15 residues. In germline, CDR1 is PRHDT, CDR2 FYEKMQ (reference sequence). Germline trimming cut 2 bases from V and 5 bases from J; bases unmatched to any gene: 2. CDR3 coding DNA: TGTGCCAGCAGCTTACGACTAGCGGGGGAAGATACGCAGTATTTT. Its translation is CASSLRLAGEDTQYF.

J is TRBJ2-7 and V is TRBV7-9; 8 bases are a match to TRBD1. The V gene's germline CDR1 is SEHNR and CDR2 FQNEAQ (reference sequence). The CDR3 contains 15 residues. The trim removed 5 bases at V and 2 bases at J, leaving 8 bases unmatched. DNA of the CDR3: TGTGCCAGCAGCCCCCACCAGGGACAGGCCTACGAGCAGTACTTC. It is translated as CASSPHQGQAYEQYF.

The V and J genes are TRBV30 and TRBJ1-2; 9 positions agree with TRBD1. CDR1 and CDR2 (germline): GTSNPN, SVGIG (reference sequence). Trimming removed 5 bases from V and 8 bases from J; junction bases left unmatched: 9. The CDR3 spans 13 residues. CDR3 nucleotide sequence: TGTGCCTGGGAATCCGGGACAGGGCTCGGCTACACCTTC. This codes for CAWESGTGLGYTF.

This clone is a singleton in its sample. V and J are TRBV5-1 and TRBJ1-4, with a weak D call TRBD1 (6 bases). Germline loops: CDR1 SGHRS, CDR2 YFSETQ. CDR3 size: 15 residues. Between the trimmed V and J ends, which lost 0 bases and 6 bases, there was a span of 12 bases. CDR3 DNA: TGCGCCAGCAGCTTGGCCAGTACAGGGTATGAAAAACTGTTTTTT. Protein sequence: CASSLASTGYEKLFF.

This clone was counted a few times. This rearrangement joins TRBV9 to TRBJ1-3; D remains ambiguous. This CDR3 contains 17 residues. Trimming stripped 0 bases from V and 3 bases from J, with 16 bases between. The germline CDR1 and CDR2 sequences are SGDLS and YYNGEE. CDR3 nucleotides: TGTGCCAGCAGCGTAGGGAGGACGGCCCGCCATGGAAACACCATATATTTT. Translation gives CASSVGRTARHGNTIYF.